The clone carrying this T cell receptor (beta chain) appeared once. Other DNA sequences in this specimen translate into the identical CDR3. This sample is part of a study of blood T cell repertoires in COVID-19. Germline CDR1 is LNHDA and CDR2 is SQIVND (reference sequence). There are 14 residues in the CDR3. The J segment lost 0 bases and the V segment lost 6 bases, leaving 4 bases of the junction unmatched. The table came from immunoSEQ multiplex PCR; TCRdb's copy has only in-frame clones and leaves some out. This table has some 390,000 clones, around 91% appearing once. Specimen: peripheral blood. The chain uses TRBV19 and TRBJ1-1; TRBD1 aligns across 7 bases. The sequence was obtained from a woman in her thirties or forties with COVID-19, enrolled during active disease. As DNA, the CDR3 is TGTGCCAGTAGCCCGGGACAGCTGAACACTGAAGCTTTCTTT. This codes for CASSPGQLNTEAFF. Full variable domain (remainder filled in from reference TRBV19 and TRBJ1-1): DGGITQSPKYLFRKEGQNVTLSCEQNLNHDAMYWYRQDPGQGLRLIYYSQIVNDFQKGDIAEGYSVSREKKESFPLTVTSAQKNPTAFYLCASSPGQLNTEAFFGQGTRLTVV.